Below, one TCR beta chain is given with its context. The antigen remains undetermined. The identical CDR3 is also encoded by other nucleotide sequences in the sample. This entry belongs to a study of shared clonotypes between healthy human individuals. Study-wide points: Generally, naive subsets came out with larger estimated richness than memory subsets.

Trimming removed 3 bases at V and 6 bases at J, with 4 bases between. This CDR3 region has 11 residues. Germline V gene lookup returns CDR1 KGHSH and CDR2 LQKENI. Method: immunoSEQ multiplex PCR; TCRdb's copy keeps in-frame clones and lacks some. Of around 370,000 clones in the sample, around 96% were seen once. The chain employs TRBV18 and TRBJ2-3; D is unclear. The source of this sequence is a man aged 30 to 39 in good health. Sequenced: memory CD8+ T cells sorted from blood. Subset of the sample: CD45RO+ cells pooled with CCR7-negative TemRA cells. This CDR3 is CASSPGDTQYF. The CDR3 region has the DNA TGTGCCAGCTCACCGGGGGATACGCAGTATTTT.